Listed here are 23 T cell receptor beta chains from one sample, sequenced in a study of CD8+ T cells in alopecia areata. Reverse transcription of extracted RNA yielded cDNA, which provided the sequencing template. Profiling relied on immunoSEQ multiplex PCR, and the TCRdb table lists in-frame clones only, not all of them. Here the sample spans about 120,000 clones, approximately 60% being singletons. The sample comprised CD4+ T cells sorted from blood. Receptors originate from a human donor in good health.

This chain joins TRBV19 and TRBJ1-5, with D possibly matching TRBD1 (6 bases). Germline V gives CDR1 LNHDA, CDR2 SQIVND (reference sequence). This CDR3 is built from 16 residues. V gave up 8 bases and J gave up 4 bases, with 21 bases separating them. CDR3 sequence (DNA): TGTGCCAGTTCAATCGACTCCGGGACAAAGAATCAGCCCCAGCATTTT. This encodes CASSIDSGTKNQPQHF.

The rearrangement uses TRBV4-1 and TRBJ1-2; TRBD1 might be the D (5 bases). CDR1 MGHRA and CDR2 YSYEKL come from the germline V gene. V lost 0 bases and J lost 3, with 11 bases in between. The CDR3 loop spans 15 amino acids. The DNA for the CDR3 is TGCGCCAGCAGCCAAGATGGAGTGGGGGACTATGGCTACACCTTC. It yields the protein CASSQDGVGDYGYTF.

The chain recombines TRBV29-1 with TRBJ1-6; 7 bases fit TRBD1. The CDR3 is 14 amino acids. CDR1 is SQVTM, CDR2 ANQGSEA, per germline. V gave up 4 bases and J gave up 10 bases; unmatched junction bases: 10. The CDR3 sequence: CSVGSGQLDSPLHF. The CDR3 DNA reads as TGCAGCGTTGGATCGGGACAGCTAGACTCACCCCTCCACTTT.

The chain joins TRBV9 to TRBJ2-1; D is ambiguous. Per germline, CDR1 SGDLS and CDR2 YYNGEE. With 4 bases removed from V and 4 bases from J, the gap between germline ends came to 9 bases. There are 13 residues in the CDR3. CDR3 amino acids: CASSRTEYNEQFF. For the CDR3, the DNA is TGTGCCAGCAGCCGGACGGAATACAATGAGCAGTTCTTC.

The V and J genes are TRBV29-1 and TRBJ2-7; D may be TRBD1 (5 bases). Germline CDR1 SQVTM, CDR2 ANQGSEA. This CDR3 spans 14 amino acids. The V gene lost 6 bases and the J gene lost 2 bases, with 17 bases spanning the gap. CDR3 sequence (DNA): TGCAGCGTGATCTGGGCAGGGAATCCCTACGAGCAGTACTTC. Translating gives CSVIWAGNPYEQYF.

This chain uses TRBV29-1 with TRBJ2-7; D gene ambiguous. From germline, CDR1 is SQVTM and CDR2 ANQGSEA. Deletions cut 4 bases from V and 2 bases from J, with 9 bases between. The CDR3 is made up of 12 amino acids. DNA of the CDR3: TGCAGCGTTGGAACTGTGACCTACGAGCAGTACTTC. Protein sequence: CSVGTVTYEQYF.

This clone was counted once. J is TRBJ2-1 and V is TRBV6-1; 9 bases agree with TRBD2. The V gene's germline CDR1 is MNHNS and CDR2 SASEGT. This CDR3 spans 16 amino acids. J was trimmed by 0 bases and V by 2 bases; bases with no gene match: 2. In DNA form, the CDR3 reads TGTGCCAGCAGTGAACAGCGGGGGGCCTCCTACAATGAGCAGTTCTTC. This encodes CASSEQRGASYNEQFF.

The chain employs TRBV25-1 and TRBJ2-5; D call uncertain. The CDR3 spans 12 residues. The V gene's germline CDR1 is MGHDK and CDR2 SYGVNS. The V end lost 4 bases, the J end lost 2 bases, and 5 bases lay between the germline ends. CDR3 residues: CASSAPQETQYF. The CDR3 nucleotides read TGTGCCAGCAGTGCACCTCAAGAGACCCAGTACTTC.

This clone has a handful of counts. The V call is TRBV6-6, the J call TRBJ1-1; D is unresolved. Deletions cut 4 bases from V and 5 bases from J, with 5 bases between. CDR1 is MNHNY and CDR2 is SVGAGI in the germline V gene (reference sequence). CDR3 length: 11 residues. The CDR3 DNA reads TGTGCCAGCAGTTCCTTGACTGAAGCTTTCTTT. Amino acid sequence: CASSSLTEAFF.

This clone was observed once. The CDR3 loop is CASGGGETQYF. The CDR3 coding sequence is TGTGCCAGCGGGGGAGGGGAGACCCAGTACTTC. This chain links TRBV2 with TRBJ2-5, with 7 bases matching TRBD2. V lost 8 bases, J lost 5 bases, and 2 bases stayed unmatched. CDR1 SNHLY and CDR2 FYNNEI come from the germline V gene. CDR3 size: 11 residues.

This chain uses TRBV5-6 with TRBJ2-5, with 8 bases matching TRBD2. There are 17 residues in the CDR3. Germline CDR1 and CDR2: SGHDT and YYEEEE. Trimming took 3 bases from V and 2 from J; bases not matched to a gene: 12. CDR3 DNA sequence: TGTGCCAGCAGCTGGTTTGCTCCTAGCGGGTCACAAGAGACCCAGTACTTC. It yields the protein CASSWFAPSGSQETQYF. The variable domain in full, completed from reference TRBV5-6 and TRBJ2-5, reads DAGVTQSPTHLIKTRGQQVTLRCSPKSGHDTVSWYQQALGQGPQFIFQYYEEEERQRGNFPDRFSGHQFPNYSSELNVNALLLGDSALYLCASSWFAPSGSQETQYFGPGTRLLVL.

This clone has a single count. The J gene is TRBJ2-7, the V gene TRBV5-1, with D perhaps TRBD1 or TRBD2 (6 bases each). Germline-derived CDR1 and CDR2 are SGHRS and YFSETQ. The CDR3 runs to 14 residues. The V end was cut by 4 bases, the J end by 6 bases, with 17 bases between. The CDR3 region has the DNA TGCGCCAGCAGCAGGGGGGAGCCCGGGGGCGAGCAGTACTTC. It specifies CASSRGEPGGEQYF.

The rearrangement links TRBV6-5 to TRBJ2-5; TRBD2 agrees at 8 bases. CDR3 length: 14 amino acids. The germline CDR1 and CDR2 sequences are MNHEY and SVGAGI. The J segment lost 6 bases and the V segment lost 6 bases, leaving 9 bases of the junction unmatched. CDR3 sequence (DNA): TGTGCCAGCAGCGCCGCGTTAGCGGGGCAGACCCAGTACTTC. Translated: CASSAALAGQTQYF.

This chain connects TRBV2 to TRBJ2-7; perhaps D is TRBD1 or TRBD2 (5 bases each). Germline V lookup: CDR1 SNHLY, CDR2 FYNNEI. This CDR3 spans 11 amino acids. V lost 5 bases, J lost 7 bases, and 9 bases lay in between. The CDR3 loop is CASSWGKEQYF. The CDR3 DNA is TGTGCCAGCAGTTGGGGGAAAGAGCAGTACTTC.

The chain recombines TRBV2 with TRBJ2-5; D unresolved. Germline V CDR1 and CDR2: SNHLY, FYNNEI. The CDR3 extends over 15 amino acids. The germline V and J ends were trimmed by 6 bases and 2 bases, with 16 bases remaining between them. CDR3 sequence: CASRRRSLGQETQYF. The CDR3 DNA sequence: TGTGCCAGCAGAAGAAGGAGCCTCGGTCAAGAGACCCAGTACTTC.

This clone was observed a single time. The rearrangement links TRBV25-1 to TRBJ1-2; perhaps TRBD1 as D (6 bases). Germline-derived CDR1 and CDR2 are MGHDK and SYGVNS. V shed 4 bases and J shed 6 bases, with 12 bases lying between them. The CDR3 consists of 13 residues. The CDR3 region has the DNA TGTGCCAGCAGTGTAACAGGGCGCGATGGCTACACCTTC. Encoded protein: CASSVTGRDGYTF.

Only a few counts were recorded for this clone. The chain combines TRBV7-3 with TRBJ2-3; tentatively, D is TRBD1 or TRBD2 (6 bases each). The CDR3 totals 15 residues. Per the germline V gene, CDR1 is SGHTA and CDR2 is FQGTGA. V shed 0 bases and J shed 6 bases, with 13 bases lying between them. For the CDR3, the DNA is TGTGCCAGCAGCTTAACGTCGGGGGCCCGGGATACGCAGTATTTT. It specifies CASSLTSGARDTQYF.

V is TRBV29-1 and J is TRBJ2-7; no firm D call. The CDR3 consists of 13 residues. Germline assignment: CDR1 SQVTM and CDR2 ANQGSEA. Trimming removed 4 bases at V and 2 bases at J, with 12 bases between. This CDR3 is CSVGSITTYEQYF. The CDR3, as DNA: TGCAGCGTTGGGTCGATTACCACCTACGAGCAGTACTTC.

The chain recombines TRBV5-4 with TRBJ1-5; D is perhaps TRBD1 (6 bases). This CDR3 has 16 amino acids. V gave up 4 bases and J gave up 1 base, with 15 bases separating them. The germline gives CDR1 SGHNT, CDR2 YYREEE (reference sequence). The CDR3 DNA reads TGTGCCAGCAGCAACGGCGGGGGGCTGAGCAATCAGCCCCAGCATTTT. This codes for CASSNGGGLSNQPQHF. Drawing the rest from reference TRBV5-4 and TRBJ1-5, the complete variable domain is ETGVTQSPTHLIKTRGQQVTLRCSSQSGHNTVSWYQQALGQGPQFIFQYYREEENGRGNFPPRFSGLQFPNYSSELNVNALELDDSALYLCASSNGGGLSNQPQHFGDGTRLSIL.

This sequence joins TRBV29-1 and TRBJ2-7; D gene ambiguous. Deletions cut 7 bases from V and 2 bases from J, with 12 bases between. The CDR3 loop spans 12 amino acids. Germline loops: CDR1 SQVTM, CDR2 ANQGSEA. CDR3 sequence reads: CSATDSAYEQYF. Here the CDR3 DNA reads TGCAGCGCCACCGACTCAGCCTACGAGCAGTACTTC.

A few counts support this clone. V and J are TRBV6-1 and TRBJ2-3; no definite D call. Trimming cost V 2 bases and J 1 base, with 4 bases left between them. The CDR3 sequence is 13 residues long. Germline CDR1 is MNHNS and CDR2 is SASEGT. For the CDR3, the DNA is TGTGCCAGCAGTGAACCCGGCACAGATACGCAGTATTTT. This sequence encodes CASSEPGTDTQYF.

This chain joins TRBV29-1 and TRBJ1-5, with 9 bases fitting TRBD1. The CDR3 consists of 12 residues. The ends lost 7 bases at V and 7 bases at J; junction bases unmatched: 5. Per the germline V gene, CDR1 is SQVTM and CDR2 is ANQGSEA. The CDR3: CSAGQGGQPQHF. The CDR3 DNA is TGCAGCGCGGGACAGGGCGGCCAGCCCCAGCATTTT.

The chain uses TRBV5-6 and TRBJ2-6; no clear D gene. Germline CDR1 SGHDT, CDR2 YYEEEE. Trimming stripped 7 bases from V and 4 bases from J, with 6 bases between. This CDR3 region has 12 residues. The CDR3 protein is CASYQGANVLTF. The DNA of the CDR3 is TGTGCCAGCTATCAGGGGGCCAACGTCCTGACTTTC.